Listed here are 24 T cell receptor beta chains from one sample, sequenced in a study of blood T cell repertoires in COVID-19. Method: immunoSEQ multiplex PCR; TCRdb's copy keeps in-frame clones and lacks some. The sample records almost 400,000 clones, about 87% being singletons. The specimen was peripheral blood. The receptors were sampled from a woman aged 60-75 years with COVID-19, enrolled during active disease.

The chain carries TRBV18 and TRBJ2-1; D unclear. The V end lost 5 bases, the J end lost 7 bases, and 9 bases lay between the germline ends. Germline V lookup: CDR1 KGHSH, CDR2 LQKENI. CDR3 size: 12 residues. The CDR3 DNA follows: TGTGCCAGCTCAACAGTGTCAAATGAGCAGTTCTTC. Protein sequence: CASSTVSNEQFF.

In its sample, this clone was seen a few times. The chain has TRBV2 and TRBJ1-1, with D hard to call. Germline V gene lookup returns CDR1 SNHLY and CDR2 FYNNEI. V lost 4 bases and J 5 bases, leaving 20 bases between the germline ends. The CDR3 contains 16 residues. The CDR3 DNA is TGTGCCAGCAGTGTTGCGGGGTCGAGAACTGGGACTGAAGCTTTCTTT. This encodes CASSVAGSRTGTEAFF.

V gene TRBV3-1 (or the pseudogene TRBV3-2) combines with J gene TRBJ2-7; no firm D call. Trimming pared 4 bases from V and 4 bases from J, leaving 11 bases between. Germline loops: CDR1 LGHDT, CDR2 YNNKEL (reference sequence). The CDR3 totals 13 residues. As DNA, the CDR3 is TGTGCCAGCAGCCCCCTTGGCGGTTACGAGCAGTACTTC. Residues: CASSPLGGYEQYF.

The chain employs TRBV6-1 and TRBJ1-2; D gene uncertain. Germline V gene data show CDR1 as MNHNS and CDR2 as SASEGT. The CDR3 runs to 14 residues. The V end was cut by 5 bases, the J end by 5 bases, with 15 bases between. CDR3 in DNA: TGTGCCAGCAGTCGGTCTAGCCTCGGATATGGCTACACCTTC. As protein: CASSRSSLGYGYTF.

This clone was recorded once. The genes are TRBV5-4 and TRBJ1-2; the match to TRBD1 covers 10 bases. Germline V CDR1 and CDR2: SGHNT, YYREEE (reference sequence). The trim removed 4 bases at V and 5 bases at J, leaving 5 bases unmatched. This CDR3 is built from 14 residues. The CDR3 loop is CASSGDRGQYGYTF. The CDR3 DNA reads as TGTGCCAGCAGCGGGGACAGGGGCCAATATGGCTACACCTTC.

The chain employs TRBV5-1 and TRBJ1-2; TRBD1 might be the D (6 bases). CDR3 size: 15 residues. Germline V gene lookup returns CDR1 SGHRS and CDR2 YFSETQ. V was pared by 4 bases and J by 1 base, with 14 bases between. The CDR3 sequence is CASSLVSGVNYGYTF. CDR3 nucleotide sequence: TGCGCCAGCAGCCTCGTCTCAGGGGTTAACTATGGCTACACCTTC.

This chain uses TRBV19 with TRBJ1-2, with a possible D match to TRBD1 (6 bases). Germline values: CDR1 LNHDA, CDR2 SQIVND (reference sequence). The CDR3 loop spans 15 amino acids. Trimming stripped 5 bases from V and 0 bases from J, with 13 bases between. The CDR3 loop reads CASSQGPGANYGYTF. In DNA form, the CDR3 reads TGTGCCAGTAGTCAGGGGCCGGGTGCTAACTATGGCTACACCTTC.

The chain joins TRBV7-2 to TRBJ1-3; TRBD1 might be the D (6 bases). This CDR3 is 19 amino acids long. Germline CDR1 and CDR2: SGHTA and FQGNSA. Trimming removed 2 bases at V and 0 bases at J, with 20 bases between. The CDR3 DNA follows: TGTGCCAGCAGCTTATATCTTTTGGACAGCAGGCTCTCTGGAAACACCATATATTTT. Translated, it gives CASSLYLLDSRLSGNTIYF.

The gene calls are TRBV6-5 and TRBJ2-7; D unclear. The CDR3 is 14 residues long. Trimming removed 6 bases at V and 0 bases at J, with 12 bases between. CDR1 and CDR2 from the germline V gene are MNHEY and SVGAGI. The CDR3 protein is CASRRASSSYEQYF. CDR3 coding DNA: TGTGCCAGCAGGCGAGCGTCGAGCTCCTACGAGCAGTACTTC.

V usage is TRBV2 and J usage is TRBJ2-1; D not resolved. CDR1 and CDR2 (germline): SNHLY, FYNNEI. V was cut by 5 bases and J by 7 bases, with 6 bases left in between. This CDR3 is 11 amino acids long. The CDR3 DNA sequence: TGTGCCAGCAGTACTATAAATGAGCAGTTCTTC. Translating it yields CASSTINEQFF.

In its sample, this clone was seen a few times. The chain carries TRBV29-1 and TRBJ2-3; 9 positions agree with TRBD1. CDR1 and CDR2 (germline): SQVTM, ANQGSEA. J lost 2 bases, V lost 7 bases, and 7 bases had no gene match. This CDR3 comprises 14 residues. The DNA for the CDR3 is TGCAGCGGCGTCCGGGACAGGGCCACAGATACGCAGTATTTT. Protein: CSGVRDRATDTQYF.

Here the CDR3 DNA reads TGTGCCAGCTCACAAACAGGGGTCGAAGCTTTCTTT. Its translation is CASSQTGVEAFF. The chain uses TRBV18 and TRBJ1-1; 7 bases are shared with TRBD1. This CDR3 comprises 12 residues. Trimming removed 4 bases from V and 8 bases from J; junction bases left unmatched: 4. CDR1 and CDR2 from the germline V gene are KGHSH and LQKENI.

CDR3 sequence: CASSLNGISTDTQYF. DNA of the CDR3: TGCGCCAGCAGCTTGAACGGTATTTCCACAGATACGCAGTATTTT. The rearrangement links TRBV5-1 to TRBJ2-3; no reliable D call. CDR1 is SGHRS and CDR2 is YFSETQ in the germline V gene. The V end was cut by 1 base, the J end by 2 bases, with 11 bases between. CDR3 length equals 15 residues.

The chain combines TRBV9 with TRBJ2-5; D is possibly TRBD1 (6 bases). The length of the CDR3 is 13 residues. V was trimmed by 2 bases and J by 5 bases, leaving 10 bases between them. The germline V gene encodes CDR1 SGDLS and CDR2 YYNGEE. The CDR3 sequence: CASSVRGSETQYF. The CDR3 DNA reads as TGTGCCAGCAGCGTGAGGGGGTCCGAGACCCAGTACTTC.

The V call is TRBV5-5, the J call TRBJ1-1, with a possible D match to TRBD1 (5 bases). CDR1 and CDR2 from the germline V gene are SGHKS and YYEKEE (reference sequence). The CDR3 totals 12 residues. Trimming took off 3 bases at V and 6 bases at J, with 9 bases between the two ends. Here the CDR3 reads CASSSRGAEAFF. CDR3 bases: TGTGCCAGCAGCTCCCGGGGGGCTGAAGCTTTCTTT.

This sequence joins TRBV7-3 and TRBJ2-3, with TRBD2 matching over 8 bases. With 2 bases clipped from V and 0 bases from J, the junction kept 7 bases outside the gene matches. The CDR3 totals 17 residues. From germline, CDR1 is SGHTA and CDR2 FQGTGA. CDR3 in DNA: TGTGCCAGCAGCTTATCGCCAGCGGGGGAAAGCACAGATACGCAGTATTTT. Encoded protein: CASSLSPAGESTDTQYF.

The genes are TRBV28 and TRBJ1-1; D might be TRBD1 (5 bases). The germline V gene has CDR1 MDHEN and CDR2 SYDVKM. Trimming took off 6 bases at V and 12 bases at J, with 26 bases between the two ends. There are 15 residues in the CDR3. The CDR3: CASRGGPGPSNVPFF. CDR3 in DNA: TGTGCCAGCAGAGGAGGGCCGGGGCCCTCGAATGTGCCTTTCTTT.

The V call is TRBV19, the J call TRBJ1-1; no clear D. Germline V gene data show CDR1 as LNHDA and CDR2 as SQIVND (reference sequence). V lost 0 bases, J lost 1 base, and 9 bases lay in between. The CDR3 length is 15 residues. CDR3 in amino acids: CASSIDLGANTEAFF. The CDR3 bases are TGTGCCAGTAGTATAGATCTGGGAGCGAACACTGAAGCTTTCTTT.

On this clone itself: Other nucleotide sequences in the sample specify the same CDR3. The chain uses TRBV9 and TRBJ1-1, with 7 bases aligning to TRBD1. V lost 3 bases to trimming and J lost 1 base; unmatched junction nucleotides: 3. Germline CDR1 reads SGDLS; CDR2 reads YYNGEE. The CDR3 is 14 amino acids. Written as DNA, the CDR3 is TGTGCCAGCAGCGCAGGGACAGAGAACACTGAAGCTTTCTTT. Protein product: CASSAGTENTEAFF.

J is TRBJ1-6 and V is TRBV6-5; perhaps TRBD1 as D (5 bases). The CDR3 contains 13 residues. V was clipped by 5 bases and J by 13 bases, with 15 bases between them. Germline V gene data show CDR1 as MNHEY and CDR2 as SVGAGI. CDR3 DNA sequence: TGTGCCAGCAGTCCCCCTCAGGGTTTTCCCCTCCACTTT. As protein: CASSPPQGFPLHF.

This clone was counted a few times. J is TRBJ2-2 and V is TRBV6-1; TRBD2 aligns across 10 bases. Unmatched junction bases numbered 11, after V lost 4 bases and J lost 0 bases. This CDR3 has 19 residues. Germline assignment: CDR1 MNHNS and CDR2 SASEGT. The CDR3 protein is CASSALRLAGTANTGELFF. The CDR3 nucleotides read TGTGCCAGCAGTGCTCTAAGACTAGCGGGCACCGCGAACACCGGGGAGCTGTTTTTT.

The rearrangement joins TRBV2 to TRBJ2-5, with a tentative D call TRBD2 (6 bases). Germline-derived CDR1 and CDR2 are SNHLY and FYNNEI. The CDR3 consists of 14 residues. Between the trimmed V and J ends, which lost 4 bases and 5 bases, there was a span of 14 bases. CDR3 in amino acids: CASSVGTSTETQYF. CDR3 bases: TGTGCCAGCAGTGTAGGAACTAGCACGGAGACCCAGTACTTC.

The chain is built from TRBV7-6 and TRBJ1-4, with 7 bases identical to TRBD1. CDR1 and CDR2 (germline): SGHVS, FNYEAQ. This CDR3 is built from 17 residues. V dropped 4 bases and J dropped 3; count of bases not matched to a gene: 11. The CDR3 loop reads CASSSRQGRLANEKLFF. In DNA, the CDR3 is TGTGCCAGCAGCTCGAGACAGGGTCGATTAGCTAATGAAAAACTGTTTTTT.

The rearrangement joins TRBV7-2 to TRBJ1-2; D may be TRBD1 (5 bases). Germline values: CDR1 SGHTA, CDR2 FQGNSA. The V end was cut by 3 bases, the J end by 5 bases, with 16 bases between. The CDR3 covers 15 residues. The CDR3 nucleotides read TGTGCCAGCAGCTTTCAGGGTATCCTCTCTTATGGCTACACCTTC. Protein sequence: CASSFQGILSYGYTF.